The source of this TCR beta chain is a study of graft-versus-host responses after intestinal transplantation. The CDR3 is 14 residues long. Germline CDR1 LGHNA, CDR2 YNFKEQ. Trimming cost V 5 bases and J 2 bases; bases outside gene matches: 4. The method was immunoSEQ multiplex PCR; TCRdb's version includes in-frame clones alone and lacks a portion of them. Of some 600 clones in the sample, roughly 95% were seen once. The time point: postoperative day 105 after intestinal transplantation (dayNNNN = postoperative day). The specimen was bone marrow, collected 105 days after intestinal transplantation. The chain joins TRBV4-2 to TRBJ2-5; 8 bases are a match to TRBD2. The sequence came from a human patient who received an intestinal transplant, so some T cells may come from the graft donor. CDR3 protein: CASSSREGQETQYF. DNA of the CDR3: TGTGCCAGCAGCTCCCGGGAGGGGCAAGAGACCCAGTACTTC.